A single T cell receptor (beta chain) is shown here with its context. Its antigen is still unknown. The data were obtained in a study of T cells in localized non-small cell lung cancer. General study findings and limits: Heterogeneity is still possible, as just one tumor region was sequenced. The study linked higher blood T cell density to longer overall survival.

Method: immunoSEQ multiplex PCR; TCRdb's copy keeps in-frame clones and lacks some. The sample has about 6,400 clones, about 91% seen once. CDR1 and CDR2 (germline): PRHDT, FYEKMQ (reference sequence). V lost 7 bases, J lost 4 bases, and 6 bases stayed unmatched. CDR3 length: 14 amino acids. The chain combines TRBV13 with TRBJ2-1; 8 bases align to TRBD2. The sequence came from a male donor aged 60 or older with stage I lung adenocarcinoma. The sample in question was peripheral blood, obtained before any cancer treatment. CDR3 region: CASTATSAYNEQFF. CDR3 DNA sequence: TGTGCCAGCACGGCGACTAGCGCTTACAATGAGCAGTTCTTC.